One and the same sample provided the 27 T cell receptor beta chains below, sequenced in a study of CD8+ T cells in alopecia areata. cDNA reverse transcribed from extracted RNA served as the sequencing template. Profiled with immunoSEQ multiplex PCR; TCRdb holds only in-frame clones, not every one. The table shows under 350,000 clones, with 58% occurring only once. As to treatment: oral pan-JAK inhibitor, 5-10 mg twice daily. The sample here was CD4+ T cells sorted from blood, taken at week 24, from a patient treated with tofacitinib. Receptors originate from a human donor with alopecia areata.

CDR3 sequence (DNA): TGTGCCAGCCGTGGCGGGAGAGGGCGTTCCAACGAGCAGTACTTC. Protein: CASRGGRGRSNEQYF. V is TRBV2 and J is TRBJ2-7; 7 nucleotides align to TRBD2. V dropped 8 bases and J dropped 5; count of bases not matched to a gene: 15. CDR3 length: 15 amino acids. Germline V lookup: CDR1 SNHLY, CDR2 FYNNEI.

The chain links TRBV5-1 to TRBJ2-7; no clear D gene. V was trimmed by 3 bases and J by 3 bases, leaving 7 bases between them. The V gene's germline CDR1 is SGHRS and CDR2 YFSETQ. This CDR3 contains 12 residues. For the CDR3, the DNA is TGCGCCAGCAGCTCCAAAGACTACGAGCAGTACTTC. It codes for CASSSKDYEQYF.

CDR3 region: CASSRDRTYGYTF. CDR3 nucleotide sequence: TGCGCCAGCAGCCGGGACCGTACCTATGGCTACACCTTC. The V gene is TRBV4-1, the J gene TRBJ1-2, with D tentatively TRBD1 (5 bases). Trimming shortened V by 4 bases and J by 4 bases, and 10 bases separated the two germline ends. Germline V gives CDR1 MGHRA, CDR2 YSYEKL. This CDR3 spans 13 amino acids.

This sequence joins TRBV2 and TRBJ2-7; 11 bases match TRBD1. V shed 1 base, J shed 5 bases, and the junction held 4 bases outside the gene matches. Germline V gene lookup returns CDR1 SNHLY and CDR2 FYNNEI. The length of the CDR3 is 15 residues. CDR3 protein: CASSEGTGGPHEQYF. In nucleotides, the CDR3 is TGTGCCAGCAGTGAAGGGACAGGGGGCCCCCACGAGCAGTACTTC.

The chain uses TRBV2 and TRBJ1-5; D perhaps matches TRBD1 (5 bases). The CDR3 runs to 13 residues. Trimming took 6 bases from V and 6 from J, leaving 12 bases between them. The V gene's germline CDR1 is SNHLY and CDR2 FYNNEI. CDR3 amino acids: CASRGQGGQPQHF. The CDR3 region has the DNA TGTGCCAGCAGGGGTCAGGGTGGTCAGCCCCAGCATTTT.

The gene calls are TRBV5-1 and TRBJ2-5, with 8 bases that match TRBD1. The CDR3 consists of 15 residues. Per germline, CDR1 SGHRS and CDR2 YFSETQ. The ends lost 3 bases at V and 4 bases at J; junction bases unmatched: 8. The CDR3 spells CASSYYQGARETQYF. CDR3 nucleotides: TGCGCCAGCAGCTACTACCAGGGGGCTCGAGAGACCCAGTACTTC.

The chain has TRBV9 and TRBJ2-5; no clear D gene. V lost 0 bases and J 7 bases, leaving 16 bases between the germline ends. In germline, CDR1 is SGDLS, CDR2 YYNGEE. This CDR3 is built from 15 residues. CDR3 loop: CASSVAVGSMGTQYF. For the CDR3, the DNA is TGTGCCAGCAGCGTAGCTGTGGGCTCAATGGGGACCCAGTACTTC.

The chain recombines TRBV27 with TRBJ2-5; the D is unclear. The germline V gene has CDR1 MNHEY and CDR2 SMNVEV (reference sequence). V shed 6 bases and J shed 4 bases, with 18 bases lying between them. The CDR3 contains 15 residues. Written as DNA, the CDR3 is TGTGCCAGCAGCCCTACGAGGTTGCGTGGAGAGACCCAGTACTTC. It yields the protein CASSPTRLRGETQYF.

This clone was detected a few times. The chain carries TRBV18 and TRBJ1-2, with TRBD1 as a possible D gene (5 bases). V was cut by 4 bases and J by 8 bases, with 17 bases left in between. CDR1 is KGHSH and CDR2 is LQKENI in the germline V gene. CDR3 length: 14 residues. CDR3 region: CASSLSTVLGGYTF. CDR3 nucleotides: TGTGCCAGCTCACTCTCGACAGTCCTGGGCGGCTACACCTTC.

This clone was observed a handful of times. The chain combines TRBV9 with TRBJ1-2, with a possible D match to TRBD1 (5 bases). V gave up 6 bases and J gave up 1 base, with 13 bases separating them. Germline V gene sequence: CDR1 SGDLS, CDR2 YYNGEE. There are 14 residues in the CDR3. CDR3 region: CASNGGMINYGYTF. The DNA for the CDR3 is TGTGCCAGCAATGGGGGGATGATTAACTATGGCTACACCTTC. The full variable domain, its missing parts supplied by reference TRBV9 and TRBJ1-2, is DSGVTQTPKHLITATGQRVTLRCSPRSGDLSVYWYQQSLDQGLQFLIQYYNGEERAKGNILERFSAQQFPDLHSELNLSSLELGDSALYFCASNGGMINYGYTFGSGTRLTVV.

The chain combines TRBV29-1 with TRBJ2-3; tentatively, D is TRBD1 (6 bases). This CDR3 region has 14 residues. Between the trimmed V and J ends, which lost 8 bases and 5 bases, there was a span of 20 bases. Germline V gene sequence: CDR1 SQVTM, CDR2 ANQGSEA. CDR3 nucleotides: TGCAGCACCCCGGGGAACAGGGCGGGAGATACGCAGTATTTT. The encoded protein is CSTPGNRAGDTQYF.

The gene calls are TRBV30 and TRBJ1-6; D perhaps matches TRBD1 (5 bases). Germline CDR1 and CDR2: GTSNPN and SVGIG (reference sequence). V was cut by 3 bases and J by 8 bases, with 11 bases left in between. The CDR3 is 13 amino acids. The CDR3 DNA reads as TGTGCCTGGAGGCCAGGGTGGGATTCACCCCTCCACTTT. Protein product: CAWRPGWDSPLHF.

This clone was detected only a few times. This chain uses TRBV6-6 with TRBJ1-6, with 7 bases matching TRBD1. J lost 8 bases, V lost 4 bases, and 8 bases had no gene match. This CDR3 spans 15 amino acids. CDR1 and CDR2 from the germline V gene are MNHNY and SVGAGI (reference sequence). The CDR3 is CASSFYRQGDSPLHF. The DNA of the CDR3 is TGTGCCAGCAGTTTCTACCGACAGGGAGATTCACCCCTCCACTTT.

The chain couples TRBV27 to TRBJ1-6, with D maybe TRBD1 (6 bases). The germline V gene has CDR1 MNHEY and CDR2 SMNVEV (reference sequence). Trimming took off 5 bases at V and 6 bases at J, with 14 bases between the two ends. This CDR3 is built from 15 residues. CDR3 nucleotides: TGTGCCAGCAGTCCCCAGGACAGAGTTAATTCACCCCTCCACTTT. Residues: CASSPQDRVNSPLHF.

The rearrangement joins TRBV30 to TRBJ2-3; tentative D call: TRBD2 (6 bases). Germline assignment: CDR1 GTSNPN and CDR2 SVGIG (reference sequence). V lost 3 bases and J lost 8, with 15 bases in between. The CDR3 is made up of 13 amino acids. Here the CDR3 reads CAWSPISGGTQYF. Here the CDR3 DNA reads TGTGCCTGGAGCCCTATTAGCGGAGGTACGCAGTATTTT.

J is TRBJ1-1 and V is TRBV20-1; D gene ambiguous. The V and J ends lost 3 bases and 7 bases respectively, with 9 bases between them. Germline CDR1 is DFQATT and CDR2 is SNEGSKA (reference sequence). This CDR3 comprises 11 residues. The CDR3 spells CSASFYNEAFF. CDR3 DNA sequence: TGCAGTGCTAGTTTTTACAATGAAGCTTTCTTT.

The chain recombines TRBV4-1 with TRBJ2-3; the D gene could be TRBD1 or TRBD2 (5 bases each). Germline values: CDR1 MGHRA, CDR2 YSYEKL. The CDR3 extends over 14 amino acids. V was shortened by 3 bases and J by 2 bases, with 9 bases between the two germline ends. The CDR3 nucleotides are TGCGCCAGCAGCCAGGGGGTTCACACAGATACGCAGTATTTT. Protein product: CASSQGVHTDTQYF.

The V gene is TRBV5-1, the J gene TRBJ2-1, with D possibly TRBD2 on 5 matching bases. Per germline, CDR1 SGHRS and CDR2 YFSETQ. The CDR3 loop spans 14 amino acids. Trimming took 5 bases from V and 9 from J, leaving 18 bases between them. CDR3 DNA sequence: TGCGCCAGCAGACCGGGGAGCGGAGGCGTTGAGCAGTTCTTC. It specifies CASRPGSGGVEQFF.

This chain links TRBV7-6 with TRBJ2-2, with D perhaps matching TRBD1 (5 bases). V lost 1 base to trimming and J lost 7 bases, with 10 bases between them. This CDR3 comprises 14 residues. Germline V gene sequence: CDR1 SGHVS, CDR2 FNYEAQ. In DNA form, the CDR3 reads TGTGCCAGCAGCTTAGAGGGGCCCGGCGGGGAGCTGTTTTTT. It yields the protein CASSLEGPGGELFF.

The J gene is TRBJ1-4, the V gene TRBV7-2; 7 positions match TRBD1. Germline loops: CDR1 SGHTA, CDR2 FQGNSA. The ends lost 2 bases at V and 6 bases at J; junction bases unmatched: 6. This CDR3 contains 15 residues. The CDR3 DNA reads as TGTGCCAGCAGCTTATTCAAGGGGGCTTATGAAAAACTGTTTTTT. Translated: CASSLFKGAYEKLFF.

This clone was seen a few times. V usage is TRBV29-1 and J usage is TRBJ2-3, with D possibly TRBD2 on 6 matching bases. Germline values: CDR1 SQVTM, CDR2 ANQGSEA. The V and J ends lost 2 bases and 0 bases respectively, with 9 bases between them. CDR3 length: 14 amino acids. CDR3 in amino acids: CSVEYGRSTDTQYF. The CDR3 DNA sequence: TGCAGCGTTGAATACGGGAGAAGCACAGATACGCAGTATTTT.

The chain employs TRBV28 and TRBJ2-3; either TRBD1 or TRBD2 may fit D (6 bases each). CDR1 is MDHEN and CDR2 is SYDVKM in the germline V gene. This CDR3 comprises 14 residues. Deletions cut 4 bases from V and 5 bases from J, with 13 bases between. The DNA for the CDR3 is TGTGCCAGCAGTTCCTCCGGGGGCCAAGATACGCAGTATTTT. Protein sequence: CASSSSGGQDTQYF. The variable domain in full, completed from reference TRBV28 and TRBJ2-3, reads DVKVTQSSRYLVKRTGEKVFLECVQDMDHENMFWYRQDPGLGLRLIYFSYDVKMKEKGDIPEGYSVSREKKERFSLILESASTNQTSMYLCASSSSGGQDTQYFGPGTRLTVL.

The V and J genes are TRBV29-1 and TRBJ1-2, with 7 bases that match TRBD1. V trimming: 6 bases; J trimming: 8 bases; junction bases outside the gene matches: 6. CDR1 SQVTM and CDR2 ANQGSEA come from the germline V gene. CDR3 length: 11 amino acids. Here the CDR3 DNA reads TGCAGCGTCGACAGGGCGGGCGGCTACACCTTC. Its protein product is CSVDRAGGYTF.

The gene calls are TRBV2 and TRBJ1-1; no definite D call. In germline, CDR1 is SNHLY, CDR2 FYNNEI. CDR3 length: 12 amino acids. V was shortened by 7 bases and J by 0 bases, with 6 bases between the two germline ends. The CDR3, as DNA: TGTGCCAGCAAGAAAATGAACACTGAAGCTTTCTTT. Translation gives CASKKMNTEAFF.

This clone is a singleton in its sample. The chain carries TRBV29-1 and TRBJ2-2, with D hard to call. Trimming pared 8 bases from V and 1 base from J, leaving 8 bases between. The germline gives CDR1 SQVTM, CDR2 ANQGSEA. This CDR3 is built from 12 residues. The CDR3 DNA is TGCAGCTCACGACTGAACACCGGGGAGCTGTTTTTT. It specifies CSSRLNTGELFF.

This clone has a handful of counts. The rearrangement joins TRBV5-8 to TRBJ1-4, with unresolved D. This CDR3 has 13 amino acids. Looked up from germline, CDR1 is SGHTS and CDR2 is YDEGEE. Trimming removed 5 bases from V and 5 bases from J, with 10 bases in between. Here the CDR3 reads CASRPSGNEKLFF. In DNA, the CDR3 is TGTGCCAGCAGACCATCTGGAAATGAAAAACTGTTTTTT.

The chain joins TRBV5-4 to TRBJ2-3; TRBD2 matches 7 bases. Germline V gives CDR1 SGHNT, CDR2 YYREEE (reference sequence). Trimming removed 0 bases from V and 9 bases from J; junction bases left unmatched: 4. The CDR3 consists of 13 residues. The CDR3 bases are TGTGCCAGCAGCTTGGATAGGCGGGGGACGCAGTATTTT. It codes for CASSLDRRGTQYF.